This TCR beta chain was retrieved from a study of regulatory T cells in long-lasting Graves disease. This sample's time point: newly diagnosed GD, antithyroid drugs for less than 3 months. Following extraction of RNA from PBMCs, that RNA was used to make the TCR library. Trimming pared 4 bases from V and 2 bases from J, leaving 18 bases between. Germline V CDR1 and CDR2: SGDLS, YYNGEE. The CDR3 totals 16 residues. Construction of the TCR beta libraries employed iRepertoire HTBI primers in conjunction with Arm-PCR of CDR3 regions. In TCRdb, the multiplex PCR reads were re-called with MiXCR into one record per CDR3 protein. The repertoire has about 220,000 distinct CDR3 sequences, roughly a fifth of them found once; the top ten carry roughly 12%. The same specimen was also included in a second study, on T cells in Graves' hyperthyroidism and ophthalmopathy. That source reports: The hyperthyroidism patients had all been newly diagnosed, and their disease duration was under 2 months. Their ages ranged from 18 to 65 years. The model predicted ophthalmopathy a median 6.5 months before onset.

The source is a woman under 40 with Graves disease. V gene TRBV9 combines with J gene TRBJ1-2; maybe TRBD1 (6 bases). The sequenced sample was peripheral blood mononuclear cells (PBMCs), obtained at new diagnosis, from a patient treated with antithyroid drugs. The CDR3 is CASSLNPGGGNYGYTF. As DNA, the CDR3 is TGTGCCAGCAGCCTAAACCCGGGGGGCGGGAACTATGGCTACACCTTC. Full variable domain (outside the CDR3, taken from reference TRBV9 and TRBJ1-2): DSGVTQTPKHLITATGQRVTLRCSPRSGDLSVYWYQQSLDQGLQFLIQYYNGEERAKGNILERFSAQQFPDLHSELNLSSLELGDSALYFCASSLNPGGGNYGYTFGSGTRLTVV.